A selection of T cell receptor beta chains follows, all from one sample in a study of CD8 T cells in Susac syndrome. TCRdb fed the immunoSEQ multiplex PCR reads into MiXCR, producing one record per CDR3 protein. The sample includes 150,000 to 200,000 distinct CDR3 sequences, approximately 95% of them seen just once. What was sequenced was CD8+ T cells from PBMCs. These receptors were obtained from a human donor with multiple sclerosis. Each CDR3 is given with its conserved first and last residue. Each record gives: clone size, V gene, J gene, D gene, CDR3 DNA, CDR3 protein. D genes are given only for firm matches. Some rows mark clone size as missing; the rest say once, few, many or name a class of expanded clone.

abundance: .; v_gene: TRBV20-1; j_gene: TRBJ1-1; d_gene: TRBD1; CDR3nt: TGCAGTGCTAGTCCGTGGGGACAGGGCCCCACTGAAGCTTTCTTT; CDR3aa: CSASPWGQGPTEAFF
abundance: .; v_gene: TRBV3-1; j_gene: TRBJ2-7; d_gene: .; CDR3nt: TGTGCCAGCAGTCATGGGATAGGGGGTCCCTACGAGCAGTACTTC; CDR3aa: CASSHGIGGPYEQYF
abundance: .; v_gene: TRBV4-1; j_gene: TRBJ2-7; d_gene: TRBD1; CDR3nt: TGTGCCAGCAGCCAGGACAGGGGTTCCTACGAGCAGTACTTC; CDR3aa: CASSQDRGSYEQYF
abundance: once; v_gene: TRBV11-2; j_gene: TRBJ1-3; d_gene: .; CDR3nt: TGTGCCAGCAGCAACAACAGGGCCTCTGGAAACACCATATATTTT; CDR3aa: CASSNNRASGNTIYF
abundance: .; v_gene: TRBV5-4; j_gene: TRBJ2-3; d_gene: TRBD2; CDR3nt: TGTGCCAGCAGCTTGGCGGTAGCGGGGGGCGGAGGAGATACGCAGTATTTT; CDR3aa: CASSLAVAGGGGDTQYF
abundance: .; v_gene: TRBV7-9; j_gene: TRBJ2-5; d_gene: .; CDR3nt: TGTGCCGGGGGGGACAGCCAAGAGACCCAGTACTTC; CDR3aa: CAGGDSQETQYF
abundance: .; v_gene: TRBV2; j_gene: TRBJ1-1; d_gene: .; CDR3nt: TGTGCCAGCAGGTCGTATGAAGCTTTCTTT; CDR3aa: CASRSYEAFF
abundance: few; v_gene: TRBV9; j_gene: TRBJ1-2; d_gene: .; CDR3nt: TGTGCCAGCGGACGGGGGGACAATAACTATGGCTACACCTTC; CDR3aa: CASGRGDNNYGYTF
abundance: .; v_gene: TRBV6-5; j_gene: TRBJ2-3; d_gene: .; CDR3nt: TGTGCCAGCAGTTACTTAGGGGATACGCAGTATTTT; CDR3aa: CASSYLGDTQYF
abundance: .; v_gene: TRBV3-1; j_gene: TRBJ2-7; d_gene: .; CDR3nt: TGTGCCAGCAGCCAAGATCAGCTGGGACTGCCATACGAGCAGTACTTC; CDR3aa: CASSQDQLGLPYEQYF
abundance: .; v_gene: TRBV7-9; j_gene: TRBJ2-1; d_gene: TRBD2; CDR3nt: TGTGCCAGCAGCTCCTCTGGGGGGGGTGAGCAGTTCTTC; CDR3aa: CASSSSGGGEQFF
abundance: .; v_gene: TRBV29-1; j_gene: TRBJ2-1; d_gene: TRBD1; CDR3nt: TGCAGCGCTTTAGGGACAGGGGGCCAGTACAATGAGCAGTTCTTC; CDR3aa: CSALGTGGQYNEQFF
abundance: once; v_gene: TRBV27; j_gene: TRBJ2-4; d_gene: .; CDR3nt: TGTGCCAGCGCTGGGGGATTCCCTACAGACATTCAGTACTTC; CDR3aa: CASAGGFPTDIQYF
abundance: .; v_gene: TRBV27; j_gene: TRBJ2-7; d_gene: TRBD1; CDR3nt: TGTGCCAGCAGCCCTGTGCCCAAACGGGACAGGGGTGAGCAGTACTTC; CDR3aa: CASSPVPKRDRGEQYF
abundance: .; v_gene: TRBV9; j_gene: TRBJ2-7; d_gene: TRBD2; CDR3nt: TGTGCCAGCAGCGCCGGGACTAGCGGGTACGAGCAGTACTTC; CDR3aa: CASSAGTSGYEQYF
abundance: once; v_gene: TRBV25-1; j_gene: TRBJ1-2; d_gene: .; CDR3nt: TGTGCCAGCAGCGGGATGACAGGCCTGGGCTACACCTTC; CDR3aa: CASSGMTGLGYTF
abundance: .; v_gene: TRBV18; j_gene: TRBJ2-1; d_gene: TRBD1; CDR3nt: TGTGCCAGCTCACCATGGACAGGGGCCGACAATGAGCAGTTCTTC; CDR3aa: CASSPWTGADNEQFF
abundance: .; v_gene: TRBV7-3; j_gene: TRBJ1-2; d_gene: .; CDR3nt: TGTGCCAGCAGCTTAACGCAAGGGTATGGCTACACCTTC; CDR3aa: CASSLTQGYGYTF
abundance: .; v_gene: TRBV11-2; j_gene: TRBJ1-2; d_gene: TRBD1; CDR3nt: TGTGCCAGCAGCTCGGTCGGTTCCGACAGGGGCCATGGCTACACCTTC; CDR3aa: CASSSVGSDRGHGYTF
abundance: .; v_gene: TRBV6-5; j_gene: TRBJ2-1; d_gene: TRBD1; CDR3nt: TGTGCCAGCAGCATATCCGGGACAGCCTACAATGAGCAGTTCTTC; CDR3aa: CASSISGTAYNEQFF
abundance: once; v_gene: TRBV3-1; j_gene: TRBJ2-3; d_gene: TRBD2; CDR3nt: TGTGCCAGCAGCCCCACAGGACTAGCGGGGGATTCAGATACGCAGTATTTT; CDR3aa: CASSPTGLAGDSDTQYF
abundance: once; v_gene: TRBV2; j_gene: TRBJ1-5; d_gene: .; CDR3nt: TGTGCCAGCAGTGCGATGGCCAATCAGCCCCAGCATTTT; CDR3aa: CASSAMANQPQHF
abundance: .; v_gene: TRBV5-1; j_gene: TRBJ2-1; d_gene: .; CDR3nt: TGCGCCAGCAGCTCGCAGGGCCCTGGTGAGCAGTTCTTC; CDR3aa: CASSSQGPGEQFF
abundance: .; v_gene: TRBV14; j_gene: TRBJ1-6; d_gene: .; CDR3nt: TGTGCCAGCAGCCAAGAGGGGGGGTATTCACCCCTCCACTTT; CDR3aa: CASSQEGGYSPLHF
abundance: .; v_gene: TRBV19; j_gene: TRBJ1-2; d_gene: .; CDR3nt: TGTGCCAGTAGCTTGGACAGTTCAAACTATGGCTACACCTTC; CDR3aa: CASSLDSSNYGYTF
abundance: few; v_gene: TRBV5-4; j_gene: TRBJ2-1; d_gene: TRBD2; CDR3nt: TGTGCCAGCAGCCCTCCTAGCGGGAGAGACAATGAGCAGTTCTTC; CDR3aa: CASSPPSGRDNEQFF
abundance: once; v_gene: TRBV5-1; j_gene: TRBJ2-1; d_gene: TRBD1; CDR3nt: TGCGCCAGCAGCTGGGGACAGCGAAGCACCTACAATGAGCAGTTCTTC; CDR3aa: CASSWGQRSTYNEQFF
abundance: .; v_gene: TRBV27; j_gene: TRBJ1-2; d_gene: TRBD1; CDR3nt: TGTGCCAGCAGTTTCGACAGGGGCTATGGCTACACCTTC; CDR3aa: CASSFDRGYGYTF
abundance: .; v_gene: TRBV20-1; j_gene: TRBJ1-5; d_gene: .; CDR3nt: TGCAGTGCTAGGGCGGCGGGAACCCGGAATCAGCCCCAGCATTTT; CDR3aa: CSARAAGTRNQPQHF
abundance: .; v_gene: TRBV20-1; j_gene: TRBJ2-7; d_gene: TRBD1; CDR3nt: TGCAGTGCTAGAGATGAGGGACAGGGCTCCTACGAGCAGTACTTC; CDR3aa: CSARDEGQGSYEQYF
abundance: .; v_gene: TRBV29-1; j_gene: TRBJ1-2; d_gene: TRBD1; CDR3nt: TGCAGCGTTGAAGATTGGACAGGGGCCCACTATGGCTACACCTTC; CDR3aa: CSVEDWTGAHYGYTF
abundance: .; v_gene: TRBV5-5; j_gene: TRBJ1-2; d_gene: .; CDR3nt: TGTGCCAGCAGCTTGGTCAGGGGTTCTGGCTACACCTTC; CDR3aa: CASSLVRGSGYTF
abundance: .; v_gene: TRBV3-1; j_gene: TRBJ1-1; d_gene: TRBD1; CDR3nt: TGTGCCAGCAGCCCGCTCGGGACAGGACTGAACACTGAAGCTTTCTTT; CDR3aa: CASSPLGTGLNTEAFF
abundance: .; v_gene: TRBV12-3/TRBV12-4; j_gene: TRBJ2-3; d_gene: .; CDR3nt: TGTGCCAGCAGTTTAGGGGGGCTCGCTAGCACAGATACGCAGTATTTT; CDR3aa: CASSLGGLASTDTQYF
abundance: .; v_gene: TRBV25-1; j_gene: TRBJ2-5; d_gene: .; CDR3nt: TGTGCCAGCAGTGAATATGGGGGCACGGAGACCCAGTACTTC; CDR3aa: CASSEYGGTETQYF
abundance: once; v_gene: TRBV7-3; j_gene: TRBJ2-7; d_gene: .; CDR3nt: TGTGCCAGCAGCTTAAACTGGGGGAACGAGCAGTACTTC; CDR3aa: CASSLNWGNEQYF